The subject of this entry is one T cell receptor (beta chain). Alongside a J-beta primer mix, a sample-barcoded 5' primer served in a second PCR lasting about 6 to 11 cycles. TCRdb re-called the 5' RACE reads through MiXCR, storing one row per CDR3 protein. The sample carries 800,000 or so distinct CDR3 sequences, under 80% recorded once. The record originates from a study of blood T cells in healthy people across ages. The sample was blood. The sequence came from a man aged 25-45 years in good health.

CDR3 sequence (DNA): TGTGCCAGCAGTTACTCATTCCAGGGTGGCCAATCCTACGAGCAGTACTTC. Its protein product is CASSYSFQGGQSYEQYF. The chain carries TRBV6-2 or TRBV6-3 and TRBJ2-7; a weak D match, TRBD1 (5 bases). The CDR3 is 17 amino acids. Per the germline V gene, CDR1 is MNHEY and CDR2 is SVGEGT. The germline V and J ends were trimmed by 0 bases and 1 base, with 16 bases remaining between them.